The source of this T cell receptor (beta chain) is a study of molecular identifiers for immune sequencing clone quantification. Study information: Replicates involved a five-way split of RNA from around 20,000 or 100,000 naive CD8 cells, with sequencing of four.

For bulk TCR libraries, previously described methods and listed TCR primers were used. TCRdb reprocessed the PCR reads with MiXCR, giving one entry per CDR3 protein. Of about 640,000 distinct CDR3 sequences listed, just under 20% are singletons. Sorted inputs of roughly 17,000 to 1,100,000 cells, with 10%, 30% or 50% RNA, yielded naive CD8 libraries. This clonotype was counted at least ten times. Its antigen is currently unknown. Study observations and caveats: Clones above 20 RNA copies held over 98% of effector molecules, under 1% in naive cells.

V shed 3 bases and J shed 5 bases, with 7 bases lying between them. The CDR3 runs 13 residues. The chain combines TRBV12-3 or TRBV12-4 with TRBJ2-2, with unresolved D. Input material: naive CD8+ T cells from blood, with Jurkat cell RNA spiked in. Indicated subset: FACS-sorted CD8+CD4-CCR7+CD45RA+ naive T cells. The sequence derives from a human donor in good health. Some libraries in this study had Jurkat cell RNA spiked in. The CDR3 region has the DNA TGTGCCAGCAGTTTTCAGTGGACCGGGGAGCTGTTTTTT. Translated: CASSFQWTGELFF.